The T cell receptor (beta chain) under discussion was sequenced for a study of PD-L1 blockade in urothelial cancer. Looking at the study overall: Reported median T cell count for blood samples was 140,000 to 150,000.

Some clones are missing from TCRdb's copy, which holds only in-frame ones; the method was immunoSEQ multiplex PCR. The sample has about 49,000 clones; approximately 85% are singletons. V was clipped by 8 bases and J by 3 bases; unmatched bases: 9. Germline V gene lookup returns CDR1 SNHLY and CDR2 FYNNEI. The CDR3 contains 14 residues. Described time point: pretreatment peripheral blood. The genes are TRBV2 and TRBJ2-5; 7 nucleotides align to TRBD1. Material: PBMCs, obtained around atezolizumab (anti-PD-L1) treatment. The TCR sequence derives from a man aged 65-85 years with urothelial cancer. The CDR3 protein is CASSQRQGEETQYF. CDR3 in DNA: TGTGCCAGCTCCCAACGGCAGGGGGAAGAGACCCAGTACTTC.